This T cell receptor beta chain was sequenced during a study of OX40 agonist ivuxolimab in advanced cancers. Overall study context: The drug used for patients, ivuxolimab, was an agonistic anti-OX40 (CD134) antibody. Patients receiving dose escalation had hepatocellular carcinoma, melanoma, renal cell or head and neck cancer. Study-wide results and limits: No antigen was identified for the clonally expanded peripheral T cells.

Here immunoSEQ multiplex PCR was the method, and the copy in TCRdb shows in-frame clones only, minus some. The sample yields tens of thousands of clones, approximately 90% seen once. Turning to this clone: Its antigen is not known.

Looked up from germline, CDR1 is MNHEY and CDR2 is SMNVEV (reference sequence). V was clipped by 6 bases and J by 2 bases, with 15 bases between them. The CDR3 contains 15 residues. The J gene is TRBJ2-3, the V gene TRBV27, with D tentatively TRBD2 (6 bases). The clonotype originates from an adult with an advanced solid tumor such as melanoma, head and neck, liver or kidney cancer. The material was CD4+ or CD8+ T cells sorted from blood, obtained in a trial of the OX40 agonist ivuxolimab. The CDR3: CASSLGLAPTDTQYF. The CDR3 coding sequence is TGTGCCAGCAGCCTGGGACTTGCCCCCACAGATACGCAGTATTTT.